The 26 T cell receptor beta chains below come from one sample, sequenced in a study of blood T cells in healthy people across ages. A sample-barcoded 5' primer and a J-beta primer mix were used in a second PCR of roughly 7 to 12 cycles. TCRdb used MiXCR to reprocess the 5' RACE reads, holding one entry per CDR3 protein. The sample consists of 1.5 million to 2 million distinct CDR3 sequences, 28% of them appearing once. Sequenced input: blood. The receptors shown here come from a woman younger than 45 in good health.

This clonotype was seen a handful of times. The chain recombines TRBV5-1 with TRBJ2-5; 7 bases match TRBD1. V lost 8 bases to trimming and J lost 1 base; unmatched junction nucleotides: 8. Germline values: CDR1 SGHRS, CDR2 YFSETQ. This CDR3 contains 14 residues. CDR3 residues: CASYQPGGQETQYF. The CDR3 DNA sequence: TGCGCCAGTTATCAACCAGGGGGCCAAGAGACCCAGTACTTC.

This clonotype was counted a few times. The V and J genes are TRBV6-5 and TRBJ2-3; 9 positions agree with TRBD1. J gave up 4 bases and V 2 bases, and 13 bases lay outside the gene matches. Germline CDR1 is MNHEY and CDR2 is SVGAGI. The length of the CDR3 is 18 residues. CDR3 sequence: CASSYRRPGTGTPDTQYF. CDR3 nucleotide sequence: TGTGCCAGCAGTTACCGCCGTCCCGGGACAGGGACTCCAGATACGCAGTATTTT.

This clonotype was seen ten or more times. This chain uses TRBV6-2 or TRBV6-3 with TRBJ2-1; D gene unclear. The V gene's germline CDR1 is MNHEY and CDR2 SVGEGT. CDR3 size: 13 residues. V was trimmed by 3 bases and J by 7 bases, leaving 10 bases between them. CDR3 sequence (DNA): TGTGCCAGCAGTTATGAGGTTTGGAATGAGCAGTTCTTC. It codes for CASSYEVWNEQFF.

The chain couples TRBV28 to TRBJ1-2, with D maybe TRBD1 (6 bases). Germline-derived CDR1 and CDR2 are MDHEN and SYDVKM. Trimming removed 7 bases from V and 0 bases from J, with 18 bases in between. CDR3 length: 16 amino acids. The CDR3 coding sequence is TGTGCCAGCACGACAGGACTCGGGGGGACTAACTATGGCTACACCTTC. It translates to CASTTGLGGTNYGYTF.

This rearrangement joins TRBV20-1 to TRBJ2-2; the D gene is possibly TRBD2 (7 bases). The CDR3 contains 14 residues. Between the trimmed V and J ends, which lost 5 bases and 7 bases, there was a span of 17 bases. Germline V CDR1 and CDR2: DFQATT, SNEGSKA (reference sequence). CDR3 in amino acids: CSALSTSRGGELFF. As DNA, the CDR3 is TGCAGTGCTCTTTCGACTAGCAGGGGCGGGGAGCTGTTTTTT.

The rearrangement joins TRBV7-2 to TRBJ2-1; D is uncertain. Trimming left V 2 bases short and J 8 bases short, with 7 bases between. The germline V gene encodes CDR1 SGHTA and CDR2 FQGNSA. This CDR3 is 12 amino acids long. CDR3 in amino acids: CASSLFGHEQFF. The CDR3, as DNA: TGTGCCAGCAGCTTATTTGGTCATGAGCAGTTCTTC.

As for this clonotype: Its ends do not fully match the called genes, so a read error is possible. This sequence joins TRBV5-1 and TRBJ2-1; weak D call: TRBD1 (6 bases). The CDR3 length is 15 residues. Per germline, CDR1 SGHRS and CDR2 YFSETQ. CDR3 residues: CVSSGTRGTYNEQFF. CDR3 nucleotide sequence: TGCGTCAGCAGCGGAACCAGGGGAACCTACAATGAGCAGTTCTTC.

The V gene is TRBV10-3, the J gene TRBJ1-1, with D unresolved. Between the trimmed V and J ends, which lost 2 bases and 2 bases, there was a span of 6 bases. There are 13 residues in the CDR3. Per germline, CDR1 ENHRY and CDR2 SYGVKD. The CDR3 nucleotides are TGTGCCATCAGTGAGGGAGTAAACACTGAAGCTTTCTTT. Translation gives CAISEGVNTEAFF.

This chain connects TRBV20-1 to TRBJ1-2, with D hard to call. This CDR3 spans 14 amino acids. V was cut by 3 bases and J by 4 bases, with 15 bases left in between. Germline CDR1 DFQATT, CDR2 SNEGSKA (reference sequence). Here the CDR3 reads CSASDGPWAYGYTF. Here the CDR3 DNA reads TGCAGTGCTAGTGACGGCCCTTGGGCCTATGGCTACACCTTC.

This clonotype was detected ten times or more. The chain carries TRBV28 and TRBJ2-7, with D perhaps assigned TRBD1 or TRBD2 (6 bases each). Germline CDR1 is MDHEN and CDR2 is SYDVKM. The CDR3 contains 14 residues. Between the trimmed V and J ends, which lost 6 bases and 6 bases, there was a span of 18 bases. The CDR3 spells CASSPLGGFFEQYF. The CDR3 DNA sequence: TGTGCCAGCAGCCCCTTGGGGGGCTTCTTCGAGCAGTACTTC.

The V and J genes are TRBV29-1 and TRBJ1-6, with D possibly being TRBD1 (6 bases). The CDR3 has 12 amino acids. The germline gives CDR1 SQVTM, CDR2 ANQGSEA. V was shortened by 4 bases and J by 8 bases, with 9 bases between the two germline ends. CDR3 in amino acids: CSVGQGHSPLHF. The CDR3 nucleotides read TGCAGCGTTGGGCAGGGGCATTCACCCCTCCACTTT.

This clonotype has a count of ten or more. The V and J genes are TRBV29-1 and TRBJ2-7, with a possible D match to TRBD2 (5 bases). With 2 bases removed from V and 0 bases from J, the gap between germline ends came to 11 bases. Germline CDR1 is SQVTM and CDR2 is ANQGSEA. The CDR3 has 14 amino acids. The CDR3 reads CSVEPGVSSYEQYF. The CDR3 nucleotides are TGCAGCGTTGAACCCGGGGTAAGCTCCTACGAGCAGTACTTC.

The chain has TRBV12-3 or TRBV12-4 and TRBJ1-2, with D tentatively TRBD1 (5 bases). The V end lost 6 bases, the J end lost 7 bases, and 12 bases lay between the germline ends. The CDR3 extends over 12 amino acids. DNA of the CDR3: TGTGCCAGCAGGGGGCGGGGAGGTGGCTACACCTTC. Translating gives CASRGRGGGYTF.

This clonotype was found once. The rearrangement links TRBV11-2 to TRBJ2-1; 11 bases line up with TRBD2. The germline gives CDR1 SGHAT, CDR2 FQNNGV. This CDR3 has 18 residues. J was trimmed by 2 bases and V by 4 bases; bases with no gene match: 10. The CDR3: CASSSRFTSGGTYNEQFF. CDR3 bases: TGTGCCAGCAGCTCCCGCTTTACTAGCGGGGGTACCTACAATGAGCAGTTCTTC.

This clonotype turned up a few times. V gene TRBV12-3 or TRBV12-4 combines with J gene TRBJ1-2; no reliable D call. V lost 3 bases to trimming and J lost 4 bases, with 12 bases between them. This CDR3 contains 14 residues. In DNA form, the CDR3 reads TGTGCCAGCAGTTTTGGGGAGGGTGCCTATGGCTACACCTTC. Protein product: CASSFGEGAYGYTF.

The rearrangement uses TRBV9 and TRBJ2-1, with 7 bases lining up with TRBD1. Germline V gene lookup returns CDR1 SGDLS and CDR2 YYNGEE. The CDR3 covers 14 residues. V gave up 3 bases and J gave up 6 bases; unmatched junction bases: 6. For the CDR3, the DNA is TGTGCCAGCAGCGCCGGGACAGTGCTCAATGAGCAGTTCTTC. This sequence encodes CASSAGTVLNEQFF. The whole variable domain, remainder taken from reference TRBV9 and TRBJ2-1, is DSGVTQTPKHLITATGQRVTLRCSPRSGDLSVYWYQQSLDQGLQFLIQYYNGEERAKGNILERFSAQQFPDLHSELNLSSLELGDSALYFCASSAGTVLNEQFFGPGTRLTVL.

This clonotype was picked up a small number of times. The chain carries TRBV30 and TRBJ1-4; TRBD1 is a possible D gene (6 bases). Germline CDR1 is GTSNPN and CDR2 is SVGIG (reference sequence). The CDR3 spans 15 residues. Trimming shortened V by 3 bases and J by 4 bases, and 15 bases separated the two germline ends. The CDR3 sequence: CAWRDRTRDNEKLFF. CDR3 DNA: TGTGCCTGGAGAGACAGGACCCGCGATAATGAAAAACTGTTTTTT.

CDR3 nucleotides: TGTGCCAGCAGTGCGAGACAGGGGGCAAGAGGAGACTACACCTTC. Translation: CASSARQGARGDYTF. V gene TRBV6-1 combines with J gene TRBJ1-2, with TRBD1 matching over 10 bases. CDR3 length: 15 amino acids. With 4 bases clipped from V and 10 bases from J, the junction kept 12 bases outside the gene matches. Germline-derived CDR1 and CDR2 are MNHNS and SASEGT.

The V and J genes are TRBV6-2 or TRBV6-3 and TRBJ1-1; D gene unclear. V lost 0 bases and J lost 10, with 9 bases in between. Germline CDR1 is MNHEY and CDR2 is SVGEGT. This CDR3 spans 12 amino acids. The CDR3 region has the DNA TGTGCCAGCAGTTACTCGAAAAAGGGAGCTTTCTTT. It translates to CASSYSKKGAFF.

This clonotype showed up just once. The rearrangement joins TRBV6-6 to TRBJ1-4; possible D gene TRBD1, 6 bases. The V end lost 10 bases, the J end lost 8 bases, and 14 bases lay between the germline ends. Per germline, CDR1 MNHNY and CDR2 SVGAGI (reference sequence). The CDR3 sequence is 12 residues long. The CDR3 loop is CANSQGREKLFF. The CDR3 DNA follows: TGTGCCAACAGCCAGGGGCGGGAAAAACTGTTTTTT.

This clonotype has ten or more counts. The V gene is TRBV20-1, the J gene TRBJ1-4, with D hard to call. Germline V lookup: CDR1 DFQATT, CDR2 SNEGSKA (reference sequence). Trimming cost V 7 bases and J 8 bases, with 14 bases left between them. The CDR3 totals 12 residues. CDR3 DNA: TGCAGTGTACTTGGGCTTGAGGAAAAACTGTTTTTT. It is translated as CSVLGLEEKLFF.

CDR3 protein: CASSFTSGSHSYEQYF. Written as DNA, the CDR3 is TGTGCCAGCAGTTTTACTAGCGGGAGTCATTCCTACGAGCAGTACTTC. The genes are TRBV12-3 or TRBV12-4 and TRBJ2-7, with 11 bases fitting TRBD2. The V segment lost 3 bases and the J segment 1 base; nucleotides outside the gene matches: 5. The CDR3 loop spans 16 amino acids.

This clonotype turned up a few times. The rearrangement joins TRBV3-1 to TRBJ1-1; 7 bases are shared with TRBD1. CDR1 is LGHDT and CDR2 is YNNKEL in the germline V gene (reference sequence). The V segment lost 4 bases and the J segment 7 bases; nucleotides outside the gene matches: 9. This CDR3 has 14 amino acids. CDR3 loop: CASSPPLPGGEAFF. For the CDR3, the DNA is TGTGCCAGCAGCCCCCCCCTACCAGGGGGTGAAGCTTTCTTT.

The CDR3 loop is CASSSLGTGVEEQYF. The CDR3 DNA sequence: TGTGCCAGCAGTTCGCTAGGGACAGGGGTGGAGGAGCAGTACTTC. This chain connects TRBV6-5 to TRBJ2-7; 10 bases map to TRBD1. The CDR3 extends over 15 amino acids. Germline CDR1 is MNHEY and CDR2 is SVGAGI. V gave up 4 bases and J gave up 7 bases; unmatched junction bases: 10.

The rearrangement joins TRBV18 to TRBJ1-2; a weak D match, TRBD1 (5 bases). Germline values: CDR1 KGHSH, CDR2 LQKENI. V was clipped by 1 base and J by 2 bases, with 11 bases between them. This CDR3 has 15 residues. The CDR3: CASSPRGTGNYGYTF. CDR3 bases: TGTGCCAGCTCACCACGAGGGACGGGGAACTATGGCTACACCTTC.

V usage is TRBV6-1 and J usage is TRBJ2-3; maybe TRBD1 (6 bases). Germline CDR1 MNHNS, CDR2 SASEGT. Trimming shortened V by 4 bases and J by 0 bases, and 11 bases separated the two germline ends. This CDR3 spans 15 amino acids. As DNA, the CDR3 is TGTGCCAGCAGTGTAACAGGGTTTAGCACAGATACGCAGTATTTT. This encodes CASSVTGFSTDTQYF.